The table lists the clone carrying this T cell receptor beta chain with a few counts. Antigen specificity is unknown. Carried by the TCR beta cDNA libraries were unique molecular identifiers. In TCRdb, the PCR reads were re-called with MiXCR into one record per CDR3 protein. The table records fewer than 850,000 distinct CDR3 sequences, roughly 30% of them present only once. This record belongs to a study of post-analysis software for immune sequencing data. Study conclusions and caveats: F measure showed strong co-clustering of same-batch samples. Multiple sclerosis patients showed significantly lower normalized Chao1 diversity than controls did. Elevated frequency relative to controls characterized 4 or 5 TRBV segments in patients, TRBV5-6, TRBV5-1 and TRBV20-1 among them.

The ends were cut back, 5 bases at V and 9 bases at J, with 17 bases in the middle. The CDR3 length is 14 residues. CDR1 PRHDT and CDR2 FYEKMQ come from the germline V gene (reference sequence). This receptor was identified in a girl aged 5-17 years with multiple sclerosis. V is TRBV13 and J is TRBJ2-1; D unclear. The sequencing input was blood. This chain's CDR3 is CASSTEGRLPEQFF. DNA for the CDR3: TGTGCCAGCAGCACAGAAGGTCGGCTCCCTGAGCAGTTCTTC.